This T cell receptor beta chain is from a study of breast tumors, draining lymph nodes, adjacent tissues. Breast cancer patients provided tissue from their axillary draining lymph nodes. TCRdb used MiXCR to reprocess the multiplex PCR reads, holding one entry per CDR3 protein. The table has fewer than 150,000 distinct CDR3 sequences, over 20% seen once; the top ten hold over 2%. The CDR3 length is 14 residues. Trimming removed 6 bases from V and 4 bases from J, with 15 bases in between. Germline CDR1 is LNHDA and CDR2 is SQIVND (reference sequence). This clonotype was counted ten times or more. Its antigen is not known. Study-wide findings and caveats: Tumor TCR diversity was below lymph nodes but above nontumor tissue. The lymph node origin of tumor T cells was framed as consistent with a hypothesis, not demonstrated.

Sequenced input: axillary lymph node tissue. The chain joins TRBV19 to TRBJ2-5; D is tentatively TRBD1 or TRBD2 (5 bases each). The source of this sequence is a female donor with breast cancer. Some clones in this sample may be carry-over from other donors' samples. CDR3 in DNA: TGTGCCAGTAGAGGCAGGGCTGGGGGAGAGACCCAGTACTTC. This encodes CASRGRAGGETQYF.